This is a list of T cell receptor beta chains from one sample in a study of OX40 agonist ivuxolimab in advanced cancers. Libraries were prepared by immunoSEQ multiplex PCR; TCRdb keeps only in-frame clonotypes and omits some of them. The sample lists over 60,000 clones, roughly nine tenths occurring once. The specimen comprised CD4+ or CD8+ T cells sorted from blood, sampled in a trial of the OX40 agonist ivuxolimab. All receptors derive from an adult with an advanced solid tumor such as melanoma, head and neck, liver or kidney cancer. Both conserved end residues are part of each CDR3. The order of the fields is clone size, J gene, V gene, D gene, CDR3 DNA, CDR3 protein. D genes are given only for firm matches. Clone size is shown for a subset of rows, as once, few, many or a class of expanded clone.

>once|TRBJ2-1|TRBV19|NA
TGTGCCAGTAGTATAGGGGGTGGGAGCCAGTTTTACAATGAGCAGTTCTTC
CASSIGGGSQFYNEQFF
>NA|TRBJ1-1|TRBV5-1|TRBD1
TGCGCCAGCAGCAAGGACAGGGCCAACACTGAAGCTTTCTTT
CASSKDRANTEAFF
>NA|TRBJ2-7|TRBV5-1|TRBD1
TGCGCCAGCAGCCCCGGGACAGGTACCTACGAGCAGTACTTC
CASSPGTGTYEQYF
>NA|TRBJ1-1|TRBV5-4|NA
TGTGCCAGCAGCTTCGGGAGATCTGAAGCTTTCTTT
CASSFGRSEAFF
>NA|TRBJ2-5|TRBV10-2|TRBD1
TGCGCCAGCAGCCCCTTGGTTCAGGGGGATAGGGAGACCCAGTACTTC
CASSPLVQGDRETQYF
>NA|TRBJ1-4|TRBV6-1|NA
TGTGCCAGCAGTGAAAGGGGGGCAACTAATGAAAAACTGTTTTTT
CASSERGATNEKLFF
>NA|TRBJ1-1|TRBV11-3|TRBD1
TGTGCCAGCAGCTTGTCGGACAGGGGGAACACTGAAGCTTTCTTT
CASSLSDRGNTEAFF
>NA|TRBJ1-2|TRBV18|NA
TGTGCCAGCTCACCACCTGGGCCAGGGAGAGGCTACACCTTC
CASSPPGPGRGYTF
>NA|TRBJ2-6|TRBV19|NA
TGTGCCAGTAGTTATACCAGCACATCTGGGGCCAACGTCCTGACTTTC
CASSYTSTSGANVLTF
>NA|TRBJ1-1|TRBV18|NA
TGTGCCAGCTCAGACCGCTTGAACACTGAAGCTTTCTTT
CASSDRLNTEAFF
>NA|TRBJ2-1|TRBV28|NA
TGTGCCAGCAGTGCCAGGATTGGTTTTGGGGTCTTGGGGTTCTTC
CASSARIGFGVLGFF
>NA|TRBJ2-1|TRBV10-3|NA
TGTGCCATCAGTGAGTCCGGGGCAGGCTACAATGAGCAGTTCTTC
CAISESGAGYNEQFF
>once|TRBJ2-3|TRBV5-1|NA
TGCGCCAGCAGCTTGTGGGGAGGCACAGATACGCAGTATTTT
CASSLWGGTDTQYF
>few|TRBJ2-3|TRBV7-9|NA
TGTGCCAGCAGCTTAACCCGGGGGTACACAGATACGCAGTATTTT
CASSLTRGYTDTQYF
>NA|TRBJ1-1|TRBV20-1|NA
TGCAGTGCTAGGAGAGACAGAGAAGCTTTCTTT
CSARRDREAFF
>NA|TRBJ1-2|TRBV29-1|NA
TGCAGCGTTGAAGATCGGGGCAGCGTCAACTATGGCTACACCTTC
CSVEDRGSVNYGYTF
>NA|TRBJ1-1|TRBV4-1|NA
TGCGCCAGCAGCCAAGATCATCTCGGGGTAGCTTTCTTT
CASSQDHLGVAFF
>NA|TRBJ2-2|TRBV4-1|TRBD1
TGCGCCAGCAGCCAATTTCCGGGACAGGGTTCTACCGGGGAGCTGTTTTTT
CASSQFPGQGSTGELFF
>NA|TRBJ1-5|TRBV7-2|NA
TGTGCCAGCAGCCTTAGCAATCAGCCCCAGCATTTT
CASSLSNQPQHF
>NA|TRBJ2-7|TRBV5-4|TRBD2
TGTGCCAGCAGCTTGGGTGGTCTAGCGGGAGGGCCCCACGAGCAGTACTTC
CASSLGGLAGGPHEQYF
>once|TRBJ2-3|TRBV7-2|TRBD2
TGTGCCAGCAGCTTAGAACTAGCGGGGGGGCTGCGGCGGCAGTATTTT
CASSLELAGGLRRQYF
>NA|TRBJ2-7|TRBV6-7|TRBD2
TGTGCCAGCCTGGGGACTAGCGGTTACTACGAGCAGTACTTC
CASLGTSGYYEQYF
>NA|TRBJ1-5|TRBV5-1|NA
TGCGCCAGCAGCGCCGGACCCGGGCAGCCCCAGCATTTT
CASSAGPGQPQHF
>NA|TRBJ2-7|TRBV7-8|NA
TGTGCCAGCAGCTTAGAGAGAGTAGGCTACGAGCAGTACTTC
CASSLERVGYEQYF
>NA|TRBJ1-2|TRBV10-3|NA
TGTGCCATCAGGCACCCGAAATCGCGGGGCTACACCTTC
CAIRHPKSRGYTF
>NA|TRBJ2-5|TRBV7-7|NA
TGTGCTAGCAGCACTGGACAGCAAGAGACCCAGTACTTC
CASSTGQQETQYF
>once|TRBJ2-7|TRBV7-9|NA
TGTGCCAGCAGCTTAGCCGACAGTTCCTACGAGCAGTACTTC
CASSLADSSYEQYF
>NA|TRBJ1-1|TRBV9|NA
TGTGCCAGCAGCGTAGACCTGAACACTGAAGCTTTCTTT
CASSVDLNTEAFF
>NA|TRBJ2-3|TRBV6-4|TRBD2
TGTGCCAGCAGTGACTCAGCGGGAGGGAAAGATACGCAGTATTTT
CASSDSAGGKDTQYF
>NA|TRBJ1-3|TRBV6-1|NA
TGTGCCAGCAGCGTTGCGGACAGAAACACCATATATTTT
CASSVADRNTIYF
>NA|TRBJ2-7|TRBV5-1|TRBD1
TGCGCCAGCAGCGGACAGGGGTTCGGGAACGAGCAGTACTTC
CASSGQGFGNEQYF
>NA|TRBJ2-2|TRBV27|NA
TGTGCCAGCAGTTCTCTAGCGAGCACCGGGGAGCTGTTTTTT
CASSSLASTGELFF
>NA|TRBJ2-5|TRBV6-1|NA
TGTGCCAGCAGTGAAAGGCGGGCAGGGGTGCAGACCCAGTACTTC
CASSERRAGVQTQYF
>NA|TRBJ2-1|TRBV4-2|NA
TGTGCCAGCAGCCTCCACCCCGGGGGCAGCTCCTACAATGAGCAGTTCTTC
CASSLHPGGSSYNEQFF
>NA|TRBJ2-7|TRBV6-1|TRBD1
TGTGCCAGCACCGCCCGGACAGGGGGTCTCTACGAGCAGTACTTC
CASTARTGGLYEQYF
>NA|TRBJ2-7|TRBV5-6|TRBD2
TGTGCCAGCAGCTGGACTAGCGGGAACCCCCCCGAGCAGTACTTC
CASSWTSGNPPEQYF
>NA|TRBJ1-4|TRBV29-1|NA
TGCAGCGTTGAGAGCAGGGGTGATGAAAAACTGTTTTTT
CSVESRGDEKLFF
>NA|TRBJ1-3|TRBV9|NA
TGTGCCAGCAGCGTAGATCTCTTCGGACACTACTCTGGAAACACCATATATTTT
CASSVDLFGHYSGNTIYF
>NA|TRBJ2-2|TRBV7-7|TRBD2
TGTGCTAGCTCCGCCTTGGGAGGGCCCAGCACCGGGGAGCTGTTTTTT
CASSALGGPSTGELFF
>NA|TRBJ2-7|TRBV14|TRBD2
TGTGTCAGCAGCCAAGGTCTAGCGGGAACGTACGAGCAGTACTTC
CVSSQGLAGTYEQYF
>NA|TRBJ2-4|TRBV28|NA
TGTGCCAGCAGTTCCAGGACACCCAAAAACATTCAGTACTTC
CASSSRTPKNIQYF
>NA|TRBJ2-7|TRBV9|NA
TGTGCCAGCGGCACGGGGCAGAGCTCCTACGAGCAGTACTTC
CASGTGQSSYEQYF
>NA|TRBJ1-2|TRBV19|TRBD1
TGTGCCACCGCGACCGGGACAGGGAAAGTTTATGGCTACACCTTC
CATATGTGKVYGYTF
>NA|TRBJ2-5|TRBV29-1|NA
TGCAGCGTTGAAAGAGGTCAGGGGCTTGAGACCCAGTACTTC
CSVERGQGLETQYF
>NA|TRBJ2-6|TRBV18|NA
TGTGCCAGCTCACCTCAGTTCTCTGGGGCCAACGTCCTGACTTTC
CASSPQFSGANVLTF
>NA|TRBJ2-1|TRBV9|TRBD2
TGTGCCAGCAGCGTAGGGCGGGGACTAGCGGACTACAATGAGCAGTTCTTC
CASSVGRGLADYNEQFF
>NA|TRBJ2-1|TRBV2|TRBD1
TGTGCCAGCAGCCCCTCGACAGGGGGTTATTACAATGAGCAGTTCTTC
CASSPSTGGYYNEQFF
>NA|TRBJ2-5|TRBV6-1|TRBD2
TGTGCCAGCAGTGAACTAGCGGAGTACTTC
CASSELAEYF
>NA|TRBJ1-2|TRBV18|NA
TGTGCCAGCTCACCACTGGGGGGCGGTCGTCAAGGCGTGGTTGGCTACACCTTC
CASSPLGGGRQGVVGYTF
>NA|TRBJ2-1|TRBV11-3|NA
TGTGCCAGCAGCCCGGAGGGCCTCAATGAGCAGTTCTTC
CASSPEGLNEQFF
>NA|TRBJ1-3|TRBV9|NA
TGTGCCAGCAGCGTAACGTTCAGGCCGCTCTCTGGAAACACCATATATTTT
CASSVTFRPLSGNTIYF
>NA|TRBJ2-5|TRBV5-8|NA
TGTGCCAGCAGCCATGACAGACGCCGGGAGACCCAGTACTTC
CASSHDRRRETQYF
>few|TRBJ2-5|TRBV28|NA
TGTGCCAGCAGTTTATCCGGGGGGCTTGAGACCCAGTACTTC
CASSLSGGLETQYF